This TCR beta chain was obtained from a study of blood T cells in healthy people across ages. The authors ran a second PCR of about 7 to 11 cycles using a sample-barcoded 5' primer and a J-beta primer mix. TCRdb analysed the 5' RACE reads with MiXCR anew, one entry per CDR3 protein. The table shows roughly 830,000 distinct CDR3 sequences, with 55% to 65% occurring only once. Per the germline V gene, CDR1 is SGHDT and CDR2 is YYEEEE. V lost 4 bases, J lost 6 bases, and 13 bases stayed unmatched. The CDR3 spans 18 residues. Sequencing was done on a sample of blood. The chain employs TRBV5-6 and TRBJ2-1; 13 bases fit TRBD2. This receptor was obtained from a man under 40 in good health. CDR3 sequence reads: CASSPLLPGLAGANEQFF. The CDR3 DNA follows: TGTGCCAGCAGCCCACTTCTACCTGGACTAGCGGGGGCCAATGAGCAGTTCTTC.